This TCR beta chain came from a study of T cell changes during pregnancy in multiple sclerosis. The assay was immunoSEQ multiplex PCR, and TCRdb's table has in-frame clones only and misses some. In the table there are over 35,000 clones, about 95% of which are singletons. The V gene end was trimmed by 1 base and the J gene end by 10 bases; junction bases not matched to a gene: 6. The CDR3 covers 15 residues. Germline-derived CDR1 and CDR2 are SGHTA and FQGTGA. This chain uses TRBV7-3 with TRBJ1-6, with 8 bases identical to TRBD1. This clonotype was obtained from a female donor with multiple sclerosis, enrolled in a pregnancy study. The material was CD4+ T cells from peripheral blood mononuclear cells, obtained in the second trimester of pregnancy. The CDR3 region has the DNA TGTGCCAGCAGCTTAATGGGCAGGGGGCTCTCACCCCTCCACTTT. Translated, it gives CASSLMGRGLSPLHF.